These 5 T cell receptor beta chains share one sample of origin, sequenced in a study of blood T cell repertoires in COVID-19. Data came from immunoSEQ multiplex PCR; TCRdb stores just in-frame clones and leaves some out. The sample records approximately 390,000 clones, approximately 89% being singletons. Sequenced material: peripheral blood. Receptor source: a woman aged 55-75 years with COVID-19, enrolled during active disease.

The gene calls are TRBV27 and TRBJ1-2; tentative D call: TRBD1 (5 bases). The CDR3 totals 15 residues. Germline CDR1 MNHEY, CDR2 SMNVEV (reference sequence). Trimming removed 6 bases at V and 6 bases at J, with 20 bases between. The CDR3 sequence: CASSPTPTVEHGYTF. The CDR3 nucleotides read TGTGCCAGCAGCCCTACCCCGACAGTAGAGCATGGCTACACCTTC.

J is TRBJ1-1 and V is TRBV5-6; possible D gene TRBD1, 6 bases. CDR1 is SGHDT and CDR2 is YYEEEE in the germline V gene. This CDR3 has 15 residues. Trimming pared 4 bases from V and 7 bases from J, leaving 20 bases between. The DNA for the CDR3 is TGTGCCAGCAGCCCGTTGGGGGGGCGCGGCGTTGAAGCTTTCTTT. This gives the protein CASSPLGGRGVEAFF.

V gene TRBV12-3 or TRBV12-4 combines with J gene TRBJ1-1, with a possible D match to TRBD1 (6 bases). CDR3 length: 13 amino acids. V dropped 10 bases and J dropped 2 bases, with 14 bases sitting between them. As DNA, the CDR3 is TGTGCCACCCGGCGGGGGCCCAACACTGAAGCTTTCTTT. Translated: CATRRGPNTEAFF.

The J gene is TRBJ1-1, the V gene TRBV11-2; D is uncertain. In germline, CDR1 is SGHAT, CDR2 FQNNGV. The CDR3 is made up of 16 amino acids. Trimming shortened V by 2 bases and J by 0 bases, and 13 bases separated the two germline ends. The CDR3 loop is CASSLSGGILNTEAFF. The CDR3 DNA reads TGTGCCAGCAGCTTATCCGGAGGCATTCTGAACACTGAAGCTTTCTTT.

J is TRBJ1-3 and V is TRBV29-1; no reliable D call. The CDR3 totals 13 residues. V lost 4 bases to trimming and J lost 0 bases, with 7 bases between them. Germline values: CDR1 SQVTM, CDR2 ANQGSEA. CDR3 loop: CSVAAASGNTIYF. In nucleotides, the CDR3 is TGCAGCGTTGCAGCGGCCTCTGGAAACACCATATATTTT.